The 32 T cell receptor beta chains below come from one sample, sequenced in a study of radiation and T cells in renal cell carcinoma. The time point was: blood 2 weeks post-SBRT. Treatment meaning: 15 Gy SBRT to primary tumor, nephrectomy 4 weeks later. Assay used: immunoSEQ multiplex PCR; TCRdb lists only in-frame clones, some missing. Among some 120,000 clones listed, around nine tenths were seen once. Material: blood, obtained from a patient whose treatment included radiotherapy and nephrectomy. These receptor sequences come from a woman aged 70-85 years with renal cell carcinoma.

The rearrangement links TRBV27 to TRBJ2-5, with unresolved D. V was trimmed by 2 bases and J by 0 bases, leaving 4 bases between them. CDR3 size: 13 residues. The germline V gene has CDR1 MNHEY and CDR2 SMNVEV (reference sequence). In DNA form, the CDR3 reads TGTGCCAGCAGTTTACGTTACCAAGAGACCCAGTACTTC. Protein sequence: CASSLRYQETQYF.

The CDR3 DNA sequence: TGTGCCTGGAGCGTTAAGGGGGGCCCCCCGCCCCAGCATTTT. Its protein product is CAWSVKGGPPPQHF. The chain recombines TRBV30 with TRBJ1-5, with D possibly being TRBD1 (6 bases). This CDR3 has 14 residues. V was shortened by 3 bases and J by 9 bases, with 18 bases between the two germline ends. Germline CDR1 and CDR2: GTSNPN and SVGIG (reference sequence).

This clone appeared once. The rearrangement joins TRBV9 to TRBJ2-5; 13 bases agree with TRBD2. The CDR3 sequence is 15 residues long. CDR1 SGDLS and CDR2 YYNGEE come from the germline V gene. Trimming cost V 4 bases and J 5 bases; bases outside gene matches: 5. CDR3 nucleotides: TGTGCCAGCAGCCCAGGACTAGCGGGGGTGGAGACCCAGTACTTC. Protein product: CASSPGLAGVETQYF.

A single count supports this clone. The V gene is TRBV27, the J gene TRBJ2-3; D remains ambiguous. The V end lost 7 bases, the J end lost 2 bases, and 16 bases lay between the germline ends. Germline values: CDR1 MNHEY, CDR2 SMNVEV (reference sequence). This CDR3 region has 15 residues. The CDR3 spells CASNPRASFTDTQYF. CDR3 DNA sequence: TGTGCCAGCAACCCCCGGGCTTCGTTCACAGATACGCAGTATTTT.

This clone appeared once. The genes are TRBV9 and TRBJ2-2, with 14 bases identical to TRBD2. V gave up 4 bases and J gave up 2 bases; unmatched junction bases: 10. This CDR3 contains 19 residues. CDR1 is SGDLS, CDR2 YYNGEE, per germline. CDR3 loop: CASSHPGLAGAINTGELFF. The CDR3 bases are TGTGCCAGCAGCCACCCGGGACTAGCGGGGGCAATTAACACCGGGGAGCTGTTTTTT.

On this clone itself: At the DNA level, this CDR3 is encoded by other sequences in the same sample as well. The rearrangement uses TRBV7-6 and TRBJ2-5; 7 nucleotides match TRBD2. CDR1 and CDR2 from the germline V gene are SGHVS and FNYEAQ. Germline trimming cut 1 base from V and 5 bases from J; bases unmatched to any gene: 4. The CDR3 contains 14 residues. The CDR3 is CASSLVSGGETQYF. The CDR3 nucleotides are TGTGCCAGCAGCTTAGTATCCGGGGGGGAGACCCAGTACTTC.

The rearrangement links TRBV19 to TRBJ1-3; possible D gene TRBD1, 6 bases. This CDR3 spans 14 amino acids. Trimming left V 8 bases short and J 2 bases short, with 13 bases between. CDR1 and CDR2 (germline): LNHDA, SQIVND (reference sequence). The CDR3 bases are TGTGCCAGTTCCGTACAGGGAACTGGAAACACCATATATTTT. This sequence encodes CASSVQGTGNTIYF. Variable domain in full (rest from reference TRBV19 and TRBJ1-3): DGGITQSPKYLFRKEGQNVTLSCEQNLNHDAMYWYRQDPGQGLRLIYYSQIVNDFQKGDIAEGYSVSREKKESFPLTVTSAQKNPTAFYLCASSVQGTGNTIYFGEGSWLTVV.

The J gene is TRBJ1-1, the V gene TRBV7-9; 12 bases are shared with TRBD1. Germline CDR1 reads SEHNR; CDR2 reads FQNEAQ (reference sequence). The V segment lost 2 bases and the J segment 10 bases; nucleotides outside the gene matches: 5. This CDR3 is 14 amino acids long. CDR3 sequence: CASSLPGTGGRAFF. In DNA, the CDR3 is TGTGCCAGCAGCTTACCGGGGACAGGGGGCAGAGCTTTCTTT.

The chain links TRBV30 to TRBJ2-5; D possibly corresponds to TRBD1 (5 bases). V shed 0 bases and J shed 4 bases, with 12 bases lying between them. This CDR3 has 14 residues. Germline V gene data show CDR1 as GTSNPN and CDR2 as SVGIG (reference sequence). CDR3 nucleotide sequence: TGTGCCTGGAGTGTGGGCAGGGCAATAGAGACCCAGTACTTC. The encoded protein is CAWSVGRAIETQYF.

This CDR3 reads CASSPGAIAGRYNEQFF. DNA for the CDR3: TGCGCCAGCAGCCCGGGAGCAATAGCGGGGAGATACAATGAGCAGTTCTTC. The chain combines TRBV4-3 with TRBJ2-1, with 8 bases that match TRBD2. V dropped 4 bases and J dropped 4; count of bases not matched to a gene: 12. Germline CDR1 LGHNA, CDR2 YSLEER. The CDR3 is 17 amino acids.

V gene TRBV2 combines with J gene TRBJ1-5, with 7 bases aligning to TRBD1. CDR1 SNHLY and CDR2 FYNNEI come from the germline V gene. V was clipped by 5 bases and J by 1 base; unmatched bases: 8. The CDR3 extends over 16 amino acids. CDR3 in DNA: TGTGCCAGCAGTATCCCGACAGGGAGAAGCAATCAGCCCCAGCATTTT. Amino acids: CASSIPTGRSNQPQHF.

The CDR3 DNA reads as TGTGCCAGCACTAGCGGGGGGCCGGCAGAGACCCAGTACTTC. Amino acid sequence: CASTSGGPAETQYF. The chain combines TRBV6-1 with TRBJ2-5; 11 positions match TRBD2. Germline V gene sequence: CDR1 MNHNS, CDR2 SASEGT. The CDR3 spans 14 residues. V shed 7 bases, J shed 4 bases, and the junction held 5 bases outside the gene matches.

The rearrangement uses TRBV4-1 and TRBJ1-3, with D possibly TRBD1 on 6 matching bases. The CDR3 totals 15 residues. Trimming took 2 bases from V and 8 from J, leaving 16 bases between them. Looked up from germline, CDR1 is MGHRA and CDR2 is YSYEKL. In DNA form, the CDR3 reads TGCGCCAGCAGCCAATCCCCGGCAGGGGAATACACCATATATTTT. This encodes CASSQSPAGEYTIYF.

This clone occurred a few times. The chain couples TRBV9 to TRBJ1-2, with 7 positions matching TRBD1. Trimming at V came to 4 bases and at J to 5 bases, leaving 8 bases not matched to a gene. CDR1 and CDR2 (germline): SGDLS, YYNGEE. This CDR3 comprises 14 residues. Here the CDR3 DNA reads TGTGCCAGCAGCCTTGCAGGGGGATTATATGGCTACACCTTC. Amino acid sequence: CASSLAGGLYGYTF.

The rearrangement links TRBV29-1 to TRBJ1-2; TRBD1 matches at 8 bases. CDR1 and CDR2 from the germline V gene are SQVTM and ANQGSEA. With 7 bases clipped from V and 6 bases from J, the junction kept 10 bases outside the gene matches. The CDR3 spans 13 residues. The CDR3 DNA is TGCAGCGCAAACAGGGGGGTGTCTAATGGCTACACCTTC. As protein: CSANRGVSNGYTF.

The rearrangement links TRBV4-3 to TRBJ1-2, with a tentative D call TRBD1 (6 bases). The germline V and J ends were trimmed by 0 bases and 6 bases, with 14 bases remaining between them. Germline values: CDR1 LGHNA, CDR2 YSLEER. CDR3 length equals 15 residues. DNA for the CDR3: TGCGCCAGCAGCCAAGATACAGCCAGGGGCCATGGCTACACCTTC. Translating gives CASSQDTARGHGYTF.

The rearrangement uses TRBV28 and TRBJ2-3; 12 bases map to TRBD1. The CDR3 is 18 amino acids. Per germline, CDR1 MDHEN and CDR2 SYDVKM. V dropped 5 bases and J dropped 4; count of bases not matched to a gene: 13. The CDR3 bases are TGTGCCAGCAGTCTAGCCGGGACAGGGGGCCAGGGCCCAGATACGCAGTATTTT. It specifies CASSLAGTGGQGPDTQYF.

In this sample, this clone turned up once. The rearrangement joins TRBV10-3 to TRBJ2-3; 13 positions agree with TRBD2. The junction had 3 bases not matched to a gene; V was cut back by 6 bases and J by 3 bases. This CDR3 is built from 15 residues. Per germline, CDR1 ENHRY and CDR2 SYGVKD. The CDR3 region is CAISQLAGGTDTQYF. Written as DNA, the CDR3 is TGTGCCATCAGCCAACTAGCGGGGGGGACAGATACGCAGTATTTT.

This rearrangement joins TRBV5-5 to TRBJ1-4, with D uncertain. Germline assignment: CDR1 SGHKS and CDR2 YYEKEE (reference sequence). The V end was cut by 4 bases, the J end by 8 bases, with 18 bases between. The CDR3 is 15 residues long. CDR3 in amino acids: CASSPSGIGDEKLFF. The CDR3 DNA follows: TGTGCCAGCAGCCCGTCGGGGATCGGTGACGAAAAACTGTTTTTT. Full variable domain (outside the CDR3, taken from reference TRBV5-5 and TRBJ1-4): DAGVTQSPTHLIKTRGQQVTLRCSPISGHKSVSWYQQVLGQGPQFIFQYYEKEERGRGNFPDRFSARQFPNYSSELNVNALLLGDSALYLCASSPSGIGDEKLFFGSGTQLSVL.

In nucleotides, the CDR3 is TGTGCCAGCAGTACTAGCGGTGAACGGCTAGATACGCAGTATTTT. Encoded protein: CASSTSGERLDTQYF. J is TRBJ2-3 and V is TRBV6-1, with TRBD2 matching 8 bases. The CDR3 has 15 amino acids. J was trimmed by 5 bases and V by 5 bases; bases with no gene match: 9. Germline V gives CDR1 MNHNS, CDR2 SASEGT.

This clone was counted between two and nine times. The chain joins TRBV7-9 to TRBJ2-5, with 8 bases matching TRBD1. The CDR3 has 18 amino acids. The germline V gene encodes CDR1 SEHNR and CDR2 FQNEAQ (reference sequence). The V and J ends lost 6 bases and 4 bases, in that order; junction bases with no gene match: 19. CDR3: CASSVSSRNRGAPETQYF. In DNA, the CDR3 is TGTGCCAGCAGTGTTTCGTCTCGAAACAGGGGGGCCCCAGAGACCCAGTACTTC.

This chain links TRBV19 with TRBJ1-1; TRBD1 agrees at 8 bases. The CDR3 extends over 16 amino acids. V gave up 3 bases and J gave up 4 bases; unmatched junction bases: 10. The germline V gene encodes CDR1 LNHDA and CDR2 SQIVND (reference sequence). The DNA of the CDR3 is TGTGCCAGTAGTATGGGGACAGGCCAAAGCCCCACTGAAGCTTTCTTT. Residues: CASSMGTGQSPTEAFF.

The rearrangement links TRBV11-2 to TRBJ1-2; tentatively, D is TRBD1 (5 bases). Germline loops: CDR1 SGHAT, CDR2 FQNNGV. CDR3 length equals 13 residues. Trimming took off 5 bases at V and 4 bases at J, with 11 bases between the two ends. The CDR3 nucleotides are TGTGCCAGCAGCCCCCGCAGGGCCTATGGCTACACCTTC. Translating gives CASSPRRAYGYTF.

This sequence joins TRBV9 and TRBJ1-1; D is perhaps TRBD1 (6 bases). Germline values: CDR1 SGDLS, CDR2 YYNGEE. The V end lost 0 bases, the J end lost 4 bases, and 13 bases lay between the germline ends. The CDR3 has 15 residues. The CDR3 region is CASSVVGGQGTEAFF. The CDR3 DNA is TGTGCCAGCAGCGTAGTCGGGGGGCAGGGCACTGAAGCTTTCTTT.

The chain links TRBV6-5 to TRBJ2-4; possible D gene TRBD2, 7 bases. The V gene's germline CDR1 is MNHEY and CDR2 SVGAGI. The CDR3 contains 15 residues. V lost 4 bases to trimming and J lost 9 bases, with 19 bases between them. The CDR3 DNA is TGTGCCAGCAGTTCCACCTTTTGGGGGGGCGGCATTCAGTACTTC. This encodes CASSSTFWGGGIQYF.

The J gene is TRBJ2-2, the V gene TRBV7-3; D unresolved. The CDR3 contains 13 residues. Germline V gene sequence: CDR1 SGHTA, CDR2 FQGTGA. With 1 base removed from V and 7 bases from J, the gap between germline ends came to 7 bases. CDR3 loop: CASSLRYGGELFF. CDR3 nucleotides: TGTGCCAGCAGCTTAAGATATGGCGGGGAGCTGTTTTTT. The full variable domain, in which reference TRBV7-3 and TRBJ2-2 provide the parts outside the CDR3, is GAGVSQTPSNKVTEKGKYVELRCDPISGHTALYWYRQSLGQGPEFLIYFQGTGAADDSGLPNDRFFAVRPEGSVSTLKIQRTERGDSAVYLCASSLRYGGELFFGEGSRLTVL.

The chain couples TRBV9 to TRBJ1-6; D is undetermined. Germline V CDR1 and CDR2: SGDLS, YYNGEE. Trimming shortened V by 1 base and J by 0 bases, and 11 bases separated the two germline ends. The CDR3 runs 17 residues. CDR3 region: CASSVYRASSYNSPLHF. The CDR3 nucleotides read TGTGCCAGCAGCGTATATAGGGCGAGCTCCTATAATTCACCCCTCCACTTT.

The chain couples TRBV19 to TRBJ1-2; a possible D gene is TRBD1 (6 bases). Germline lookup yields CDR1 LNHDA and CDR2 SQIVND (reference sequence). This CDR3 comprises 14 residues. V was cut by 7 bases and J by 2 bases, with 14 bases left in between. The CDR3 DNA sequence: TGTGCCAGTACCCCACAGGGTTCCAACTATGGCTACACCTTC. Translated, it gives CASTPQGSNYGYTF.

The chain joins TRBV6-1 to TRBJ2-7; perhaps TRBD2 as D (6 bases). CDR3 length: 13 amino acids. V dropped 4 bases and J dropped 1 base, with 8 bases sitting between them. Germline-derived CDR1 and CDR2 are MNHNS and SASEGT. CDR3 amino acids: CASSAGTSYEQYF. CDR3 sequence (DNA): TGTGCCAGCAGTGCCGGGACTTCCTACGAGCAGTACTTC.

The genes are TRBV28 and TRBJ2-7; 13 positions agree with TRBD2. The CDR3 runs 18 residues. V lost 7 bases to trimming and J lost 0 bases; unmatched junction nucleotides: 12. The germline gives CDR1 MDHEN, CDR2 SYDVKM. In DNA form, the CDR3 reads TGTGCCAGCACCTTTACGGGACTAGCGGGGCCGACCTCCTACGAGCAGTACTTC. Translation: CASTFTGLAGPTSYEQYF.

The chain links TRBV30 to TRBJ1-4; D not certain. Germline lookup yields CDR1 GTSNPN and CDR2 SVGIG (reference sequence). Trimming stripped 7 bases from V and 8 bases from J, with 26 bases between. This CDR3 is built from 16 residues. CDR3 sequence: CASTLGPKAASEKLFF. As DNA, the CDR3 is TGTGCCTCCACCCTCGGGCCGAAGGCGGCCTCCGAAAAACTGTTTTTT.

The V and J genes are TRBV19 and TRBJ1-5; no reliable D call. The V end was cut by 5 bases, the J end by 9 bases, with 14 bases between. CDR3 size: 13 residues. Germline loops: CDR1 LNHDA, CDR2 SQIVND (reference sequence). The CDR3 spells CASSSSNAGPQHF. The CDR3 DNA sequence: TGTGCCAGTAGTTCCTCGAATGCCGGGCCCCAGCATTTT.